Listed below are T cell receptor beta chains from one sample, sequenced in a study of blood T cell repertoires in COVID-19. The table came from immunoSEQ multiplex PCR; TCRdb's copy has only in-frame clones and leaves some out. The sample contains fewer than 400,000 clones, approximately 83% of which appear only once. Sequencing used PBMCs or T cells enriched from blood (not recorded which). The receptors derive from a young man who had recovered from COVID-19. Both conserved end residues are part of each CDR3. The order of the fields is J gene, D gene, clone size, V gene, CDR3 DNA, CDR3 protein. A D gene is named only where the DNA matches it firmly. Some rows have no size entry. The others give once, few or many, or a class for an expanded clone.

j_call: TRBJ1-1
d_call: NA
clone_size: NA
v_call: TRBV24-1
cdr3_nt: TGTGCCACCAGTGACCCCCTAGGGGGGGTAAGGTTGAACACTGAAGCTTTCTTT
cdr3_aa: CATSDPLGGVRLNTEAFF

j_call: TRBJ1-1
d_call: TRBD1
clone_size: NA
v_call: TRBV30
cdr3_nt: TGTGCCCTGAAAGTCGGGACAGCGAACACTGAAGCTTTCTTT
cdr3_aa: CALKVGTANTEAFF

j_call: TRBJ1-4
d_call: TRBD1
clone_size: NA
v_call: TRBV27
cdr3_nt: TGTGCCAGCAGTTTATCCAGGACAGGGAATGAAAAACTGTTTTTT
cdr3_aa: CASSLSRTGNEKLFF

j_call: TRBJ2-5
d_call: NA
clone_size: once
v_call: TRBV6-1
cdr3_nt: TGTGCCAGCAGTGCCCCACGCAGGGCGTCCATTCCAGAGACCCAGTACTTC
cdr3_aa: CASSAPRRASIPETQYF

j_call: TRBJ1-1
d_call: TRBD1
clone_size: NA
v_call: TRBV5-5
cdr3_nt: TGTGCCAGCAGCCCGGCCGGGACAGGGTATAGCACTGAAGCTTTCTTT
cdr3_aa: CASSPAGTGYSTEAFF

j_call: TRBJ2-1
d_call: NA
clone_size: NA
v_call: TRBV3-1/TRBV3-2
cdr3_nt: TGTGCCTCAAAACAGGTAAATGAGCAGTTCTTC
cdr3_aa: CASKQVNEQFF

j_call: TRBJ2-2
d_call: NA
clone_size: NA
v_call: TRBV6-5
cdr3_nt: TGTGCCAGCACCCCGGCCGGGGAGGTCTTAGGGGAGCTGTTTTTT
cdr3_aa: CASTPAGEVLGELFF

j_call: TRBJ1-3
d_call: NA
clone_size: NA
v_call: TRBV18
cdr3_nt: TGTGCCAGCTCACCAAAATCAGGGGCCGGAAACACCATATATTTT
cdr3_aa: CASSPKSGAGNTIYF

j_call: TRBJ2-7
d_call: TRBD2
clone_size: NA
v_call: TRBV6-5
cdr3_nt: TGTGCCAGCAGTTACGTAGGAGCGGGGACCTCATACGAGCAGTACTTC
cdr3_aa: CASSYVGAGTSYEQYF

j_call: TRBJ2-1
d_call: NA
clone_size: NA
v_call: TRBV19
cdr3_nt: TGTGCCAGTAGTCCCTCGGCGGATACCTACAATGAGCAGTTCTTC
cdr3_aa: CASSPSADTYNEQFF

j_call: TRBJ1-5
d_call: NA
clone_size: NA
v_call: TRBV20-1
cdr3_nt: TGCAGTGCTAGTAAGGGGTCTGGTCAGCCCCAGCATTTT
cdr3_aa: CSASKGSGQPQHF

j_call: TRBJ2-1
d_call: TRBD1
clone_size: NA
v_call: TRBV19
cdr3_nt: TGTGCCAGTAGGACAGGGCCATCCTACAATGAGCAGTTCTTC
cdr3_aa: CASRTGPSYNEQFF

j_call: TRBJ2-7
d_call: TRBD1
clone_size: NA
v_call: TRBV6-4
cdr3_nt: TGTGCTGACGGGGGACAGGGGGCCGTCGAGCAGTACTTC
cdr3_aa: CADGGQGAVEQYF

j_call: TRBJ2-5
d_call: TRBD2
clone_size: NA
v_call: TRBV18
cdr3_nt: TGTGCCAGCTCACCGAAGGCTAGCGGGGGCCCCCAGTACTTC
cdr3_aa: CASSPKASGGPQYF

j_call: TRBJ1-2
d_call: NA
clone_size: NA
v_call: TRBV5-1
cdr3_nt: TGCGCCAGCAGCTTGGATGGCGGCTATGGCTACACCTTC
cdr3_aa: CASSLDGGYGYTF

j_call: TRBJ1-6
d_call: NA
clone_size: NA
v_call: TRBV5-6
cdr3_nt: TGTGCCAGCAGTTCCACAGGGAGGGCTCTTAATTCACCCCTCCACTTT
cdr3_aa: CASSSTGRALNSPLHF

j_call: TRBJ1-5
d_call: NA
clone_size: NA
v_call: TRBV30
cdr3_nt: TGTGCCTGGAGTAGTTCACGTGGTCCCTATAGCAATCAGCCCCAGCATTTT
cdr3_aa: CAWSSSRGPYSNQPQHF